This is a list of T cell receptor beta chains from one sample in a study of shared T cell receptors in the human thymus. Profiling relied on immunoSEQ multiplex PCR, and the TCRdb table lists in-frame clones only, not all of them. Among 600,000 to 900,000 clones listed, approximately 85% were seen once. This sample was also put to use in a study of human thymus T cells.

Material: thymocytes. Receptors originate from a girl in the first two years of life with a congenital heart defect. CDR3s leave out the opening cysteine and the closing phenylalanine or tryptophan.

V gene | CDR3 protein
TRBV15 | ATSRDNIGQPCLGNQPQH
TRBV7-3 | ASSLWRLGDRATQY
TRBV13 | ASSHSGVLQTGELF
TRBV14 | ASSPTGPLGSLH
TRBV25-1 | ASSEGKGENTEAF
TRBV19 | ASGDSYHEQF
TRBV28 | ASSLDRGRTNSPLH
TRBV5-1 | ASSTDHRQNTEAF
TRBV6-6 | ASSARDRSNTEAF
TRBV18 | ASSRRDRVYEQY
TRBV30 | AWSVFLRFPPSSYNEQF
TRBV16 | ASSQRTDGYT
TRBV5-5 | ASSLETGDEQY
TRBV28 | AIAIGGLEAF
TRBV2 | ASSEASGGPTGELF
TRBV5-1 | ASSSGLAGANEQF
TRBV27 | ASRGLVSYNEQF
TRBV2 | ASRGYRSSKVEAF
TRBV6-1 | ASSENGEGPTGIDPYEQY
TRBV7-3 | ASSLGGLETQY
TRBV13 | ANHRLRGGQADTQY
TRBV6-6 | ASSPDRGEY
TRBV4-1 | ASSQDAPTYNQPQH
TRBV5-8 | ASSSSNPGQGDYGYT
TRBV29-1 | SVEPTGGRNTEAF
TRBV5-1 | ASSLGAPDTQY
TRBV18 | ASSPPPYPSGGYT
TRBV9 | ASRRGAGGHTDTQY
TRBV19 | ASSRGRRGA
TRBV7-6 | ASSLSQGLAGGSPLGTGELF
TRBV5-1 | ASSLEGERAKNIQY
TRBV19 | ASTGIEQPQH
TRBV14 | ASSFLPTGSNSPLH
TRBV5-1 | ASSLGAGQGVYEQY
TRBV4-3 | ASSPLRDRGGVRGNTIY
TRBV28 | ASSLEGASTEAF
TRBV28 | ASSFRPGGTPYNEQF
TRBV7-6 | ASSLGQGNTEAF
TRBV6-1 | ASSEEWAGGDYT
TRBV5-4 | ASSLEPYGYNEQF
TRBV10-2 | ASSERADRAIYSNQPQH
TRBV27 | ASSLFPGDLGYEQY
TRBV29-1 | SVDLEGTSHTNYGYT
TRBV28 | ASSLFRGNTEAF
TRBV5-4 | ASSLRKRGDWGGSYNEQF
TRBV15 | ATSRDSGSNEKLF
TRBV27 | ASSFSKDSHSGYGYT
TRBV7-3 | ASSSSGGAVNTQY
TRBV27 | ASSPCGEMNTEAF